These 29 T cell receptor beta chains share one sample of origin, sequenced in a study of blood T cell repertoires in COVID-19. Libraries were prepared by immunoSEQ multiplex PCR; TCRdb keeps only in-frame clonotypes and omits some of them. The sample has around 250,000 clones; about nine tenths are singletons. The sequenced sample was PBMCs or T cells enriched from blood (not recorded which). All receptors derive from a human donor in a cohort exposed to, infected with or recovered from COVID-19 (not recorded which). The donor label of this sample is uncertain.

This sequence joins TRBV5-1 and TRBJ1-2, with a possible D match to TRBD1 (5 bases). The germline CDR1 and CDR2 sequences are SGHRS and YFSETQ. The CDR3 length is 13 residues. Trimming left V 8 bases short and J 7 bases short, with 18 bases between. The CDR3 sequence: CASGDSALSGYTF. The DNA of the CDR3 is TGCGCCAGTGGAGACAGTGCGCTGAGTGGCTACACCTTC. The whole variable domain, filled in from reference TRBV5-1 and TRBJ1-2, reads KAGVTQTPRYLIKTRGQQVTLSCSPISGHRSVSWYQQTPGQGLQFLFEYFSETQRNKGNFPGRFSGRQFSNSRSEMNVSTLELGDSALYLCASGDSALSGYTFGSGTRLTVV.

This clone has a single count. The chain has TRBV10-3 and TRBJ1-1, with 10 bases fitting TRBD1. The CDR3 runs 13 residues. CDR1 and CDR2 from the germline V gene are ENHRY and SYGVKD. Trimming took 8 bases from V and 3 from J; bases not matched to a gene: 3. CDR3 nucleotides: TGTGCCATCGGACAGGGGGGAGACACTGAAGCTTTCTTT. It encodes CAIGQGGDTEAFF.

The chain couples TRBV13 to TRBJ2-3; the D is unclear. V was cut by 2 bases and J by 0 bases, with 3 bases left in between. The CDR3 has 13 residues. Germline loops: CDR1 PRHDT, CDR2 FYEKMQ (reference sequence). CDR3 region: CASSLSSTDTQYF. CDR3 bases: TGTGCCAGCAGCTTATCTAGCACAGATACGCAGTATTTT.

The rearrangement joins TRBV21-1 to TRBJ2-2; TRBD1 is the table's D call, not checked against the DNA. TRBV21-1 is marked as a pseudogene. The length of the CDR3 is 15 residues. The CDR3 is CASSADRVGPGELFF. CDR3 bases: TGTGCCAGCAGCGCTGACAGGGTAGGGCCCGGGGAGCTGTTTTTT.

This chain uses TRBV3-1 (or the pseudogene TRBV3-2) with TRBJ2-3; a possible D gene is TRBD1 (6 bases). The CDR3 contains 16 residues. Germline CDR1 reads LGHDT; CDR2 reads YNNKEL (reference sequence). The V end lost 3 bases, the J end lost 6 bases, and 19 bases lay between the germline ends. The CDR3 DNA is TGTGCCAGCAGCCACAGGGGTCGGGTTCAAGTGGATACGCAGTATTTT. Its protein is CASSHRGRVQVDTQYF.

This clone showed up just once. The genes are TRBV5-6 and TRBJ2-7; TRBD1 might be the D (6 bases). V lost 4 bases, J lost 3 bases, and 11 bases lay in between. The CDR3 loop spans 13 amino acids. Germline V gene data show CDR1 as SGHDT and CDR2 as YYEEEE. The CDR3 nucleotides read TGTGCCAGCAGCCTCCCGGGACACTACGAGCAGTACTTC. Translated, it gives CASSLPGHYEQYF.

J is TRBJ2-5 and V is TRBV5-6; D possibly corresponds to TRBD2 (6 bases). Germline lookup yields CDR1 SGHDT and CDR2 YYEEEE. Trimming left V 4 bases short and J 7 bases short, with 17 bases between. This CDR3 region has 14 residues. For the CDR3, the DNA is TGTGCCAGCAGCCTAGGGAGGCTCCAGGGGACCCAGTACTTC. Its protein product is CASSLGRLQGTQYF.

V is TRBV10-3 and J is TRBJ1-1; D unclear. V was shortened by 4 bases and J by 2 bases, with 11 bases between the two germline ends. CDR3 length: 14 residues. Germline V CDR1 and CDR2: ENHRY, SYGVKD. The CDR3 reads CAISAREGNTEAFF. The CDR3 DNA reads as TGTGCCATCAGTGCACGGGAGGGAAACACTGAAGCTTTCTTT.

This clone was counted between two and nine times. The chain combines TRBV6-5 with TRBJ1-6; 7 bases are a match to TRBD1. V lost 4 bases to trimming and J lost 8 bases; unmatched junction nucleotides: 5. The CDR3 consists of 14 residues. Germline V gene sequence: CDR1 MNHEY, CDR2 SVGAGI. The CDR3 protein is CASSSRTGDSPLHF. The CDR3, as DNA: TGTGCCAGCAGTTCCCGCACAGGGGATTCACCCCTCCACTTT.

CDR3 in DNA: TGTGCCAGCAGCTTATCCTGGGCCTCAGAGCAGTTCTTC. Amino acid sequence: CASSLSWASEQFF. The J gene is TRBJ2-1, the V gene TRBV7-3; D not certain. V lost 2 bases and J 10 bases, leaving 12 bases between the germline ends. This CDR3 comprises 13 residues. From germline, CDR1 is SGHTA and CDR2 FQGTGA. The complete variable domain, with remaining parts taken from reference TRBV7-3 and TRBJ2-1, reads GAGVSQTPSNKVTEKGKYVELRCDPISGHTALYWYRQSLGQGPEFLIYFQGTGAADDSGLPNDRFFAVRPEGSVSTLKIQRTERGDSAVYLCASSLSWASEQFFGPGTRLTVL.

DNA for the CDR3: TGTGCCAGCAGCTTTCCGGGACAGGGTATCTATGGCTACACCTTC. The encoded protein is CASSFPGQGIYGYTF. The chain joins TRBV7-9 to TRBJ1-2, with 9 nucleotides matching TRBD1. Germline V gene lookup returns CDR1 SEHNR and CDR2 FQNEAQ (reference sequence). CDR3 length: 15 residues. Trimming cost V 3 bases and J 4 bases; bases outside gene matches: 6.

The rearrangement links TRBV18 to TRBJ2-1; 9 bases match TRBD1. CDR3 size: 12 residues. Germline V CDR1 and CDR2: KGHSH, LQKENI. Trimming at V came to 6 bases and at J to 14 bases, leaving 8 bases not matched to a gene. The DNA for the CDR3 is TGTGCCAGCTCGTCTACAGGGGGCGCCGAGTTCTTC. Translation gives CASSSTGGAEFF.

The gene calls are TRBV28 and TRBJ2-3, with D perhaps TRBD1 (5 bases). Germline assignment: CDR1 MDHEN and CDR2 SYDVKM. The V end was cut by 0 bases, the J end by 3 bases, with 13 bases between. The CDR3 has 16 residues. The CDR3 sequence: CASSLWRPRTTDTQYF. The CDR3 nucleotides are TGTGCCAGCAGTTTATGGCGGCCCCGGACAACAGATACGCAGTATTTT.

This clone was seen just once. The J gene is TRBJ2-1, the V gene TRBV18, with D maybe TRBD2 (6 bases). Looked up from germline, CDR1 is KGHSH and CDR2 is LQKENI. The V end lost 4 bases, the J end lost 4 bases, and 11 bases lay between the germline ends. This CDR3 is built from 14 residues. Written as DNA, the CDR3 is TGTGCCAGCTCACGCGGGGCCCCTTACAATGAGCAGTTCTTC. Encoded protein: CASSRGAPYNEQFF.

This chain joins TRBV6-5 and TRBJ2-3; 10 bases match TRBD1. The length of the CDR3 is 15 residues. Trimming took 7 bases from V and 4 from J; bases not matched to a gene: 8. Germline lookup yields CDR1 MNHEY and CDR2 SVGAGI. Here the CDR3 reads CASTEDRGPADTQYF. The CDR3 DNA sequence: TGTGCCAGCACCGAAGACAGGGGGCCCGCAGATACGCAGTATTTT.

The DNA of the CDR3 is TGTGCCTGGAGTGTACTAGCGGGGGCAGAGACCCAGTACTTC. This encodes CAWSVLAGAETQYF. The V call is TRBV30, the J call TRBJ2-5; 11 positions agree with TRBD2. Trimming cost V 0 bases and J 4 bases; bases outside gene matches: 1. CDR1 and CDR2 from the germline V gene are GTSNPN and SVGIG (reference sequence). The CDR3 sequence is 14 residues long.

The gene calls are TRBV7-6 and TRBJ2-1; 13 bases are a match to TRBD2. This CDR3 is built from 15 residues. The J segment lost 8 bases and the V segment lost 5 bases, leaving 6 bases of the junction unmatched. Per the germline V gene, CDR1 is SGHVS and CDR2 is FNYEAQ. CDR3 residues: CASSLTSGGVHEQFF. The CDR3 DNA reads as TGTGCCAGCAGCCTAACTAGCGGGGGGGTGCATGAGCAGTTCTTC.

The rearrangement joins TRBV19 to TRBJ2-7, with a tentative D call TRBD2 (5 bases). V was shortened by 3 bases and J by 1 base, with 13 bases between the two germline ends. CDR1 is LNHDA and CDR2 is SQIVND in the germline V gene (reference sequence). The CDR3 loop spans 15 amino acids. The CDR3 loop is CASSMLARGSYEQYF. The CDR3 bases are TGTGCCAGTAGTATGCTCGCCCGGGGTTCCTACGAGCAGTACTTC. Full variable domain (remainder filled in from reference TRBV19 and TRBJ2-7): DGGITQSPKYLFRKEGQNVTLSCEQNLNHDAMYWYRQDPGQGLRLIYYSQIVNDFQKGDIAEGYSVSREKKESFPLTVTSAQKNPTAFYLCASSMLARGSYEQYFGPGTRLTVT.

The V and J genes are TRBV5-6 and TRBJ1-5; a weak D match, TRBD1 (5 bases). The CDR3 sequence is 16 residues long. V lost 4 bases and J lost 7, with 21 bases in between. Germline V lookup: CDR1 SGHDT, CDR2 YYEEEE. The CDR3 bases are TGTGCCAGCAGCCGCTACGTGGGGGGTCGGGGGCAGCCCCAGCATTTT. Translated, it gives CASSRYVGGRGQPQHF. Looking up the rest from reference TRBV5-6 and TRBJ1-5 gives the full variable domain: DAGVTQSPTHLIKTRGQQVTLRCSPKSGHDTVSWYQQALGQGPQFIFQYYEEEERQRGNFPDRFSGHQFPNYSSELNVNALLLGDSALYLCASSRYVGGRGQPQHFGDGTRLSIL.

The CDR3 reads CAVGWLAGQYSNTGELFF. CDR3 bases: TGTGCCGTAGGATGGCTAGCGGGGCAATATTCGAACACCGGGGAGCTGTTTTTT. The chain uses TRBV5-6 and TRBJ2-2; 9 bases are a match to TRBD2. The germline V gene has CDR1 SGHDT and CDR2 YYEEEE. CDR3 length equals 18 residues. Unmatched junction bases numbered 16, after V lost 10 bases and J lost 0 bases.

CDR3 amino acids: CASSLGGQATNEKLFF. Written as DNA, the CDR3 is TGTGCCAGCAGCTTGGGGGGGCAGGCAACTAATGAAAAACTGTTTTTT. The chain links TRBV5-4 to TRBJ1-4; a possible D gene is TRBD1 (6 bases). The CDR3 sequence is 16 residues long. The V gene's germline CDR1 is SGHNT and CDR2 YYREEE (reference sequence). Trimming took 0 bases from V and 0 from J, leaving 9 bases between them.

The chain recombines TRBV18 with TRBJ1-5; D gene ambiguous. CDR3 length: 14 amino acids. Trimming cost V 3 bases and J 0 bases, with 6 bases left between them. Germline V lookup: CDR1 KGHSH, CDR2 LQKENI. CDR3 sequence: CASSPGVSNQPQHF. The CDR3, as DNA: TGTGCCAGCTCACCGGGAGTTAGCAATCAGCCCCAGCATTTT.

This clone was counted a single time. V usage is TRBV11-2 and J usage is TRBJ2-1, with D maybe TRBD2 (6 bases). V was trimmed by 7 bases and J by 0 bases, leaving 13 bases between them. Germline V CDR1 and CDR2: SGHAT, FQNNGV. CDR3 length equals 15 residues. Here the CDR3 DNA reads TGTGCCAGCATCCATTTCGGGGGCTCCTACAATGAGCAGTTCTTC. Translated: CASIHFGGSYNEQFF. Complete variable domain (other parts from reference TRBV11-2 and TRBJ2-1): EAGVAQSPRYKIIEKRQSVAFWCNPISGHATLYWYQQILGQGPKLLIQFQNNGVVDDSQLPKDRFSAERLKGVDSTLKIQPAKLEDSAVYLCASIHFGGSYNEQFFGPGTRLTVL.

This clone was picked up one time. The rearrangement uses TRBV10-3 and TRBJ2-3; possibly TRBD1 for D (7 bases). There are 15 residues in the CDR3. CDR1 ENHRY and CDR2 SYGVKD come from the germline V gene. V was clipped by 4 bases and J by 2 bases, with 13 bases between them. The CDR3 sequence is CAISGRGLYTDTQYF. CDR3 DNA: TGTGCCATCAGTGGGAGGGGGCTCTACACAGATACGCAGTATTTT.

The rearrangement joins TRBV12-5 to TRBJ1-3; D may be TRBD1 (5 bases). CDR1 and CDR2 (germline): LGHNT, FRNRAP. This CDR3 region has 17 residues. V was pared by 0 bases and J by 0 bases, with 12 bases between. CDR3 amino acids: CASGLVRGVPSGNTIYF. CDR3 nucleotides: TGTGCTAGTGGTTTGGTACGGGGGGTTCCCTCTGGAAACACCATATATTTT.

The chain has TRBV5-1 and TRBJ2-7, with a possible D match to TRBD2 (6 bases). Trimming left V 2 bases short and J 5 bases short, with 11 bases between. CDR3 length equals 13 residues. Germline-derived CDR1 and CDR2 are SGHRS and YFSETQ. In nucleotides, the CDR3 is TGCGCCAGCAGCTTCGGGCGGGGCAACGAGCAGTACTTC. Its protein is CASSFGRGNEQYF. The full variable domain, its missing parts supplied by reference TRBV5-1 and TRBJ2-7, is KAGVTQTPRYLIKTRGQQVTLSCSPISGHRSVSWYQQTPGQGLQFLFEYFSETQRNKGNFPGRFSGRQFSNSRSEMNVSTLELGDSALYLCASSFGRGNEQYFGPGTRLTVT.

CDR3 sequence reads: CASSPTGTGGDGYTF. The CDR3 coding sequence is TGTGCCAGCAGTCCCACCGGGACAGGGGGCGATGGCTACACCTTC. The J gene is TRBJ1-2, the V gene TRBV6-2 or TRBV6-3, with 12 bases identical to TRBD1. From germline, CDR1 is MNHEY and CDR2 SVGEGT. The CDR3 has 15 residues. V was clipped by 5 bases and J by 6 bases; unmatched bases: 7.

The chain carries TRBV20-1 and TRBJ1-3; D perhaps matches TRBD1 (6 bases). Trimming removed 3 bases at V and 4 bases at J, with 10 bases between. Germline CDR1 is DFQATT and CDR2 is SNEGSKA (reference sequence). The CDR3 runs 13 residues. The CDR3 DNA reads as TGCAGTGCTAGTTCAGGGGCCGGAAACACCATATATTTT. Amino acid sequence: CSASSGAGNTIYF.

This chain joins TRBV5-4 and TRBJ2-2; a possible D gene is TRBD1 (6 bases). Germline-derived CDR1 and CDR2 are SGHNT and YYREEE (reference sequence). The V end lost 1 base, the J end lost 6 bases, and 10 bases lay between the germline ends. The CDR3 totals 14 residues. The CDR3 DNA follows: TGTGCCAGCAGCTTGACAGGGTCTGCCGGGGAGCTGTTTTTT. Its translation: CASSLTGSAGELFF.